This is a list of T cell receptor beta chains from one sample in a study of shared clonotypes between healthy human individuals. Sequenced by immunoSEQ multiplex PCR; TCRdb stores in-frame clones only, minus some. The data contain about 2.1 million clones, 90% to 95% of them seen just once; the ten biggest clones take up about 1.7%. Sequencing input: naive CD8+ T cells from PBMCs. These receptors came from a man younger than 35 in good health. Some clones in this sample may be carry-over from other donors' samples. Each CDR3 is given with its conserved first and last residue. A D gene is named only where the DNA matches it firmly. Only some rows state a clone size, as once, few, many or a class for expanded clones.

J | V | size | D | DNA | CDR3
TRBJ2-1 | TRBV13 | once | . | TGTGCCAGCAGCTTAGGTCACAGGAGCGGCAATGAGCAGTTCTTC | CASSLGHRSGNEQFF
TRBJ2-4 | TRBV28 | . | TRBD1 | TGTGCCAGCAGTCGACAGGGGGTTCTGACCAAAAACATTCAGTACTTC | CASSRQGVLTKNIQYF
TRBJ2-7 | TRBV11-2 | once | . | TGTGCCAGCAGCTTAGATGCGGGCCGGTGGTACGAGCAGTACTTC | CASSLDAGRWYEQYF
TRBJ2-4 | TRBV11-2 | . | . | TGTGCCAGCAGACACCTGCGGACCAGTTGGTACTTC | CASRHLRTSWYF
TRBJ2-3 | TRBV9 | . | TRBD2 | TGTGCCAGCAGCGACGGGACTAGCGGGATCACGCAGTATTTT | CASSDGTSGITQYF
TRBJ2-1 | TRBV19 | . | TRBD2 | TGTGCCAGTAGTATTGCGGGAGTCTCCTACAATGAGCAGTTCTTC | CASSIAGVSYNEQFF
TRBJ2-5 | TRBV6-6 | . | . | TGTGCCAGCAGTTACGGTGGGGGGGCAAAGACCCAGTACTTC | CASSYGGGAKTQYF
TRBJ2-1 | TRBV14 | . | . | TGTGCCAGCAGCCAAGGCCGCTACAATGAGCAGTTCTTC | CASSQGRYNEQFF
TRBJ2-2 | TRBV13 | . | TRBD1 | TGTGCCAGCAGCTCGACAGGGACCGGGGAGCTGTTTTTT | CASSSTGTGELFF
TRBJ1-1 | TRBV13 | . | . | TGTGCCAGCAGCTTAGCGGCCGGGGAAGCTTTCTTT | CASSLAAGEAFF
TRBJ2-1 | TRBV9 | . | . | TGTGCCAGCAGCGTAGGTGTGTCCGGGCATGAGCAGTTCTTC | CASSVGVSGHEQFF
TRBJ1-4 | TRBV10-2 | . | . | TGCGCCAGTCAGGGGTCAAAGGCTGAAAAACTGTTTTTT | CASQGSKAEKLFF
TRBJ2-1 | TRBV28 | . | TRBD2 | TGTGCCAGCAGTCAGGGCCCGCTAGCGGGGGCCCCTTACAATGAGCAGTTCTTC | CASSQGPLAGAPYNEQFF
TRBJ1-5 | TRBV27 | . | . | TGTGCCAGCAGTTTGGGGGGAGACAATCAGCCCCAGCATTTT | CASSLGGDNQPQHF
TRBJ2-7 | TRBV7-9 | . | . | TGTGCCAGCACCCTAGGGGGTGGCGAGCAGTACTTC | CASTLGGGEQYF
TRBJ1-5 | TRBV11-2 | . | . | TGTGCCAGCAGCTTAGGGGCCAGTACGAATCAGCCCCAGCATTTT | CASSLGASTNQPQHF